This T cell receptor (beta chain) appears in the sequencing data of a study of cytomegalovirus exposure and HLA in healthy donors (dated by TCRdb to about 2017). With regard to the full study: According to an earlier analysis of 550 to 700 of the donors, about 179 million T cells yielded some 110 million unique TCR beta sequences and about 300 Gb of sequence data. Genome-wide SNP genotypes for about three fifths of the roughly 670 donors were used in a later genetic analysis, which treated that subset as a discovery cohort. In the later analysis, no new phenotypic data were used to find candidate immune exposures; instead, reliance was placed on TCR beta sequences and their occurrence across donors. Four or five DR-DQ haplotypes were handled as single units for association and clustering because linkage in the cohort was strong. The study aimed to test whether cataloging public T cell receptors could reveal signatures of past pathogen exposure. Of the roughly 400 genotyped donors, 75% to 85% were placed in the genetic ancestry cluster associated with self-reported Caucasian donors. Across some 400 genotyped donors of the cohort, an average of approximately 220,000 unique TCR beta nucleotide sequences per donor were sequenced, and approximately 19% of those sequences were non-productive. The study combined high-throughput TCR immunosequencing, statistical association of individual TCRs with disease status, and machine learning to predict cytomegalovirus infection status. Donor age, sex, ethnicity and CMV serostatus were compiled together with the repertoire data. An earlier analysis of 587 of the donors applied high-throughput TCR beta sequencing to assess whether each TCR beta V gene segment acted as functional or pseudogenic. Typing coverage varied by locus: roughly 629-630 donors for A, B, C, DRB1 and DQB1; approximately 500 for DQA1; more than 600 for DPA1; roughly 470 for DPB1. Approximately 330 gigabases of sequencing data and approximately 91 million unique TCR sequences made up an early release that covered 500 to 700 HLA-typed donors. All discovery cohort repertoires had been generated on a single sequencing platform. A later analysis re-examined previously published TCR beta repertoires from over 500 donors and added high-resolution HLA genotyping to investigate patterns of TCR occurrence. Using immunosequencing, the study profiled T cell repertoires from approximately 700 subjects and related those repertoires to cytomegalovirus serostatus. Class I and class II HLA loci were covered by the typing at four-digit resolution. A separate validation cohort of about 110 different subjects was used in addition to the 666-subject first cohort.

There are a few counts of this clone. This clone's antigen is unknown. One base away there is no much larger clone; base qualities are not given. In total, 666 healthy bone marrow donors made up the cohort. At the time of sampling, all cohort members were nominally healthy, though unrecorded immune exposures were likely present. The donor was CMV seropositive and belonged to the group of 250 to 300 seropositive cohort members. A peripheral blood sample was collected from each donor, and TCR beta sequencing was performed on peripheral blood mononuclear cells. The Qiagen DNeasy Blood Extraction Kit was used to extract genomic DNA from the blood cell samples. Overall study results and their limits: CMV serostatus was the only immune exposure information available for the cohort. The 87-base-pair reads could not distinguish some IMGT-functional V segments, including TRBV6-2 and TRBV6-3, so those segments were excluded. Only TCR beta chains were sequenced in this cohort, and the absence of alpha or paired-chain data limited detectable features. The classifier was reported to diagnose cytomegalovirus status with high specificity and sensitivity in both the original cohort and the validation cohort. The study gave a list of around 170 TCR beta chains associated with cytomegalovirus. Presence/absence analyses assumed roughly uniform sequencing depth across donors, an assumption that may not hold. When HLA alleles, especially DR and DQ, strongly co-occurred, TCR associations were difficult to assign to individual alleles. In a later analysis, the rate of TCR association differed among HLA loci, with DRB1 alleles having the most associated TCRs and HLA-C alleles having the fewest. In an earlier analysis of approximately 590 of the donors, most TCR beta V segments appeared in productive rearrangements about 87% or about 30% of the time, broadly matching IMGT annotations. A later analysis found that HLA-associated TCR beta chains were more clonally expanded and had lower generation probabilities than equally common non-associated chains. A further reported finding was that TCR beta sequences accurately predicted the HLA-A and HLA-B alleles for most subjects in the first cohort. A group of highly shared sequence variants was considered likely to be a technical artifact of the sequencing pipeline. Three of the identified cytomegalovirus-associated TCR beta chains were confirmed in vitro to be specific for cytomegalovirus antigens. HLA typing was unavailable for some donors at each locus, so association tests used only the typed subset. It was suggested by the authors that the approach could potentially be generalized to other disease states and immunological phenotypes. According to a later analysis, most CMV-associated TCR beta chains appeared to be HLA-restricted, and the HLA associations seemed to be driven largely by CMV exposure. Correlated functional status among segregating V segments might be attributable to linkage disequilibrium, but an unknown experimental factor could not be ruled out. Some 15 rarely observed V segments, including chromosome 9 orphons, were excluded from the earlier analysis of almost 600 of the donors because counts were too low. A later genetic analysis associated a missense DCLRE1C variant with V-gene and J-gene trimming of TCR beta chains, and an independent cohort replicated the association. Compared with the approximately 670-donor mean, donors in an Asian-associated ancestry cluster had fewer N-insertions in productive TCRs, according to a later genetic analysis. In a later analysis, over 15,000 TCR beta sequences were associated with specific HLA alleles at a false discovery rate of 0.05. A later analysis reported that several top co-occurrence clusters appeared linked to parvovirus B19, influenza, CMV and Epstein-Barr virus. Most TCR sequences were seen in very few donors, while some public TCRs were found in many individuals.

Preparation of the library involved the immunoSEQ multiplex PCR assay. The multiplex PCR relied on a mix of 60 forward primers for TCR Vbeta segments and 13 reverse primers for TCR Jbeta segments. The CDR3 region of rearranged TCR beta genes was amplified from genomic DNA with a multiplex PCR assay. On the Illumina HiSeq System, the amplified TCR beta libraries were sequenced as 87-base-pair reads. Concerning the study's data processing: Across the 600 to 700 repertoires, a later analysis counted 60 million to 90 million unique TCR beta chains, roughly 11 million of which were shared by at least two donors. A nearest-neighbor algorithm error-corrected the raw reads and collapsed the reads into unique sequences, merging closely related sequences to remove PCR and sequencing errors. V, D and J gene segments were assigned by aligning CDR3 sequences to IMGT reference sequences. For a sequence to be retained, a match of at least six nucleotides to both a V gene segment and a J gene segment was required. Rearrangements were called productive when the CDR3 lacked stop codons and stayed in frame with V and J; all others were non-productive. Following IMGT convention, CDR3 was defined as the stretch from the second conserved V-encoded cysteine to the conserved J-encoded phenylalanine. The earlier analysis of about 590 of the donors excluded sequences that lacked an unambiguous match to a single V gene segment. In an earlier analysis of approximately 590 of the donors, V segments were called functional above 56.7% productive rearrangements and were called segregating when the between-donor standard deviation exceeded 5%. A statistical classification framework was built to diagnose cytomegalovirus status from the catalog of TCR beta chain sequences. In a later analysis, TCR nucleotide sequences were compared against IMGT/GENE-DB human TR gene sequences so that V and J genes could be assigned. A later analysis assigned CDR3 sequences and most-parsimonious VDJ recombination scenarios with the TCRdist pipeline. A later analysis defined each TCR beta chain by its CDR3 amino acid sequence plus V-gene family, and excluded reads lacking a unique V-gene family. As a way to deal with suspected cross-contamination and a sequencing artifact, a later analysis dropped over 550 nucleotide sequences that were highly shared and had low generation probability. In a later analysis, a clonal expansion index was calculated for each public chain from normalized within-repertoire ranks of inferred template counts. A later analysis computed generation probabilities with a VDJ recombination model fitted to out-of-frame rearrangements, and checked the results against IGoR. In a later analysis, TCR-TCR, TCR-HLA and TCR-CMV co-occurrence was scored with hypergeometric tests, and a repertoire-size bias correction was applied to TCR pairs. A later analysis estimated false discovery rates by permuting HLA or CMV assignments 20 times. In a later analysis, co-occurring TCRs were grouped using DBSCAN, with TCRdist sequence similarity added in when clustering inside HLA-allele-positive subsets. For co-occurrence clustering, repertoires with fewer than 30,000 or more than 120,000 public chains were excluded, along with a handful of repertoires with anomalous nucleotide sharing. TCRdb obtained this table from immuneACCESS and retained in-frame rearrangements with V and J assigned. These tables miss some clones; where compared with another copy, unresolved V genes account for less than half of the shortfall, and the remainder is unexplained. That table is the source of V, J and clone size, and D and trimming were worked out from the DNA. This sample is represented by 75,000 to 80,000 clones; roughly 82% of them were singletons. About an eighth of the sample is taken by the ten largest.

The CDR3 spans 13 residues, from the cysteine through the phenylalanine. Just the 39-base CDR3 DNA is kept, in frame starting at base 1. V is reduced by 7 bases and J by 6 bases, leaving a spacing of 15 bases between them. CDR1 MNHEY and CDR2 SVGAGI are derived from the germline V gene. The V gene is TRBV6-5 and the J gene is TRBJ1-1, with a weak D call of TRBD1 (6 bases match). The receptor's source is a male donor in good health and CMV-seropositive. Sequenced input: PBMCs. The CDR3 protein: CASNPLGGSEAFF. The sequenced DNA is TGTGCCAGCAATCCCTTAGGGGGTTCTGAAGCTTTCTTT.